This TCR beta chain came from a study of cytomegalovirus exposure and HLA in healthy donors. Study observations and caveats: Highest at DRB1 and lowest at HLA-C, TCR association rates differed among HLA loci in a later analysis.

PCR involved 60 Vbeta and 13 Jbeta primers. Sequenced by immunoSEQ multiplex PCR; TCRdb stores in-frame clones only, minus some. This table has tens of thousands of clones, less than 70% appearing once. Details on this clone: The antigen remains unidentified.

The V and J ends lost 8 bases and 4 bases respectively, with 9 bases between them. This CDR3 is 11 amino acids long. Germline V gives CDR1 ENHRY, CDR2 SYGVKD. This chain connects TRBV10-3 to TRBJ2-7; D is undetermined. The origin of this receptor is a woman in her forties or fifties in good health and CMV-seronegative. Input material: PBMCs. CDR3 amino acids: CAISTRYEQYF. The CDR3 coding sequence is TGTGCCATCTCTACTCGTTACGAGCAGTACTTC.